The subject of this entry is one TCR beta chain. Looked up from germline, CDR1 is SGHRS and CDR2 is YFSETQ. The ends lost 3 bases at V and 7 bases at J; junction bases unmatched: 22. This CDR3 has 19 amino acids. This table comes from immunoSEQ multiplex PCR, and its TCRdb copy is limited to in-frame clones, with some not included. The data show roughly 42,000 clones, with about 88% seen just once and roughly 1.2% held by the top ten. The record originates from a study of T cell changes during pregnancy in multiple sclerosis. V is TRBV5-1 and J is TRBJ1-3, with TRBD1 identical over 7 bases. The receptor comes from a female donor with multiple sclerosis, enrolled in a pregnancy study. The material was CD4+ T cells from peripheral blood mononuclear cells, obtained in the second trimester of pregnancy. CDR3 in amino acids: CASSSIPTGDRSTRNTIYF. The CDR3 DNA sequence: TGCGCCAGCAGCTCAATTCCCACCGGGGACAGATCAACTAGGAACACCATATATTTT.